This TCR beta chain was profiled in a study of shared clonotypes between healthy human individuals. Germline loops: CDR1 LNHDA, CDR2 SQIVND (reference sequence). The CDR3 runs 17 residues. V lost 3 bases, J lost 2 bases, and 6 bases stayed unmatched. Generated by immunoSEQ multiplex PCR, the TCRdb table keeps only in-frame clones and is missing some. Of about 670,000 clones detected, 55% to 75% appear once; the ten largest clones hold about 1.7%. The sequence was obtained from a woman under 40 in good health. Sequencing was performed on memory CD4+ T cells sorted from blood. Subset indicated: CD45RA-negative fraction. J is TRBJ2-6 and V is TRBV19, with 8 bases fitting TRBD1. CDR3 sequence reads: CASSMRTGRTGANVLTF. The DNA for the CDR3 is TGTGCCAGTAGTATGCGGACAGGGAGGACTGGGGCCAACGTCCTGACTTTC. Full variable domain (rest looked up from reference TRBV19 and TRBJ2-6): DGGITQSPKYLFRKEGQNVTLSCEQNLNHDAMYWYRQDPGQGLRLIYYSQIVNDFQKGDIAEGYSVSREKKESFPLTVTSAQKNPTAFYLCASSMRTGRTGANVLTFGAGSRLTVL.